This T cell receptor (beta chain) was retrieved from a study of T cells expressing NK-cell markers (dated by TCRdb to about 2020). At the level of the whole study: TCR beta-chain repertoires were profiled in sorted CD3+CD56+NKG2C+, CD3+CD56+NKG2C- and CD3+CD56-NKG2C+ T-cell subsets from seven or eight donors. Randomly selected healthy volunteers, three men and five women, were used as the eight sequenced donors. The libraries were sequenced on Illumina HiSeq 2000/2500, MiSeq or NextSeq, producing 2 x 150 bp reads. Among the eight sequenced donors, seven were HCMV-seropositive and one was HCMV-seronegative. What the work shows at the level of the full study, not this receptor alone: In several donors, the dominant CD3+CD56+NKG2C+ clonotypes ranked among the top 10 CD8+ clonotypes, making up roughly 1.0-7.0% of CD8+ T cells. Those dominant clonotypes were again the most abundant among CD3+CD56-NKG2C+ cells in a few donors, at roughly 28.3-60.1%. It remained unclear whether the expanded NKG2C-expressing T cell clones were specific for HCMV antigens.

HCMV-specific IgG was detected in serum with a commercial ELISA kit to determine HCMV serostatus. Ficoll density gradient centrifugation was used to isolate peripheral blood mononuclear cells from blood. CDR1 SGDLS and CDR2 YYNGEE are derived from the germline V gene. Spanning cysteine to phenylalanine, the CDR3 consists of 13 amino acids. Only the protein sequence is given. Sequenced using an Illumina HiSeq 2000. TCR beta cDNA libraries were prepared using 5'RACE template switching, which introduced a universal primer site and unique molecular identifiers. cDNA synthesis was primed from the TCR beta constant segment, followed by two successive PCR amplification steps. From the authors' description of their analysis: MIGEC handled demultiplexing of the reads and grouping by UMI, while MiTCR was used to assemble and quantify clonotypes. To exclude erroneous sequences, any TCR cDNA sequence not supported by at least two reads was discarded. The tcR package was used for downstream repertoire analysis, with clonotypes matched between fractions based on CDR3 nucleotide sequence plus V segment. VDJmatch was used to annotate antigen specificity against VDJdb, with one amino acid substitution in CDR3 permitted. Through TCRdb reprocessing, the reads give one entry per CDR3 protein sequence; DNA is omitted. In this record, the V and J calls reflect TCRdb's handling and not the investigators' own analysis. The sample has a few hundred thousand distinct CDR3 sequences on record. About 3.6% of the sample is in the top ten clones.

With regard to this clonotype: Its antigen is unknown.

The sequence was obtained from a man aged 18 to 29 in good health. Donor details come from another sample of the same person, matched by shared clones. Recombination connected TRBV9 to TRBJ2-5; lacking DNA, the TRBD1 call made by TCRdb goes unchecked. Sequencing was done on a sample of blood T cells: a sorted CD56 or NKG2C T cell subset, CD4+ or CD8+ T cells, or bulk PBMC T cells (not recorded which). The CDR3 has the sequence CASSTGQGETQYF.